These 25 T cell receptor beta chains came from one sample sequenced in a study of T cell repertoires in cytomegalovirus infection. TCRdb reprocessed the reads with MiXCR, giving one entry per CDR3 protein. Seen here are 640,000 or so distinct CDR3 sequences, about 33% observed once, and the top ten hold about 20%. Their cognate antigens are unknown. This material consisted of cultured PBMCs, taken from culture after CMV antigen stimulation. These receptors all come from a human donor in good health (CMV status not recorded). Some clones in this sample may be carry-over from other donors' samples.

In this sample, this clonotype turned up a few times. This chain joins TRBV2 and TRBJ1-6; D is ambiguous. The V gene's germline CDR1 is SNHLY and CDR2 FYNNEI. Deletions cut 7 bases from V and 9 bases from J, with 16 bases between. This CDR3 is built from 14 residues. CDR3 amino acids: CASTSTGRGSPLHF. The CDR3 DNA sequence: TGTGCCAGCACGTCCACCGGGAGAGGTTCACCCCTCCACTTT.

This clonotype was observed once. The J gene is TRBJ2-3, the V gene TRBV29-1, with D unclear. Trimming removed 7 bases at V and 0 bases at J, with 11 bases between. Germline V gene data show CDR1 as SQVTM and CDR2 as ANQGSEA. This CDR3 is 13 amino acids long. CDR3 in amino acids: CSGVGRSTDTQYF. CDR3 coding DNA: TGCAGCGGAGTAGGTCGTAGCACAGATACGCAGTATTTT.

The chain joins TRBV6-6 to TRBJ1-6; D perhaps matches TRBD1 (5 bases). In germline, CDR1 is MNHNY, CDR2 SVGAGI (reference sequence). V lost 4 bases to trimming and J lost 3 bases, with 13 bases between them. The CDR3 runs 16 residues. DNA for the CDR3: TGTGCCAGCAGTTTTCCCCGGCAGGGCTATAATTCACCCCTCCACTTT. This gives the protein CASSFPRQGYNSPLHF.

This clonotype was picked up a small number of times. The gene calls are TRBV6-2 or TRBV6-3 and TRBJ2-2; 7 positions agree with TRBD1. J lost 3 bases, V lost 6 bases, and 7 bases had no gene match. Germline CDR1 and CDR2: MNHEY and SVGEGT. The CDR3 totals 15 residues. CDR3: CASRRRQGDTGELFF. The CDR3 coding sequence is TGTGCCAGCAGACGAAGACAGGGTGACACCGGGGAGCTGTTTTTT.

This clonotype was observed a handful of times. The chain has TRBV25-1 and TRBJ1-6, with 9 bases lining up with TRBD1. The germline CDR1 and CDR2 sequences are MGHDK and SYGVNS. V gave up 6 bases and J gave up 10 bases; unmatched junction bases: 7. This CDR3 region has 14 residues. For the CDR3, the DNA is TGTGCCAGCAGAGGGACAGGGATGCACTCACCCCTCCACTTT. Amino acids: CASRGTGMHSPLHF.

The chain combines TRBV7-6 with TRBJ2-1; 8 nucleotides match TRBD1. With 5 bases clipped from V and 3 bases from J, the junction kept 6 bases outside the gene matches. CDR3 length equals 15 residues. Germline-derived CDR1 and CDR2 are SGHVS and FNYEAQ. CDR3 in DNA: TGTGCCAGCAGCCTGAGAGGACAGGGCTACAATGAGCAGTTCTTC. It specifies CASSLRGQGYNEQFF.

V and J are TRBV5-6 and TRBJ2-3; 7 bases align to TRBD1. Germline loops: CDR1 SGHDT, CDR2 YYEEEE. This CDR3 spans 15 amino acids. Germline trimming cut 3 bases from V and 10 bases from J; bases unmatched to any gene: 14. The CDR3 DNA follows: TGTGCCAGCAGCTCGAAGGTGAGGGGGCCGGCGGCGCAGTATTTT. Protein: CASSSKVRGPAAQYF.

J is TRBJ1-2 and V is TRBV7-2; unclear D gene. The CDR3 has 14 residues. Germline CDR1 is SGHTA and CDR2 is FQGNSA. The V end was cut by 3 bases, the J end by 7 bases, with 15 bases between. The CDR3 DNA reads as TGTGCCAGCAGCTTCCCAGAAACCCGTGGTGGCTACACCTTC. It yields the protein CASSFPETRGGYTF. Using reference TRBV7-2 and TRBJ1-2 for the parts outside the CDR3, the full variable domain is GAGVSQSPSNKVTEKGKDVELRCDPISGHTALYWYRQSLGQGLEFLIYFQGNSAPDKSGLPSDRFSAERTGGSVSTLTIQRTQQEDSAVYLCASSFPETRGGYTFGSGTRLTVV.

The rearrangement joins TRBV19 to TRBJ1-2; D unclear. Germline V gene sequence: CDR1 LNHDA, CDR2 SQIVND (reference sequence). V dropped 9 bases and J dropped 8 bases, with 22 bases sitting between them. This CDR3 contains 14 residues. CDR3 DNA: TGTGCCAGCACCCACCCCGGCGGTCCACGAGGCTACACCTTC. Translated: CASTHPGGPRGYTF.

This clonotype appeared many times. The CDR3 loop is CASSLGLLGGETQYF. The CDR3 bases are TGTGCCAGCAGCTTAGGGCTACTAGGGGGAGAGACCCAGTACTTC. The chain employs TRBV7-8 and TRBJ2-5, with D possibly being TRBD1 (6 bases). Germline V CDR1 and CDR2: SGHVS, FQNEAQ. V was cut by 1 base and J by 4 bases, with 13 bases left in between. CDR3 size: 15 residues. Complete variable domain (other parts from reference TRBV7-8 and TRBJ2-5): GAGVSQSPRYKVAKRGQDVALRCDPISGHVSLFWYQQALGQGPEFLTYFQNEAQLDKSGLPSDRFFAERPEGSVSTLKIQRTQQEDSAVYLCASSLGLLGGETQYFGPGTRLLVL.

This clonotype was observed a handful of times. The V gene is TRBV7-9, the J gene TRBJ2-5; 8 nucleotides match TRBD2. Germline CDR1 SEHNR, CDR2 FQNEAQ (reference sequence). V was pared by 5 bases and J by 4 bases, with 3 bases of the junction left unmatched. CDR3 length: 13 amino acids. The chain's CDR3 is CASSIGGAETQYF. The CDR3 DNA follows: TGTGCCAGCAGCATCGGGGGGGCAGAGACCCAGTACTTC.

This chain connects TRBV7-2 to TRBJ2-6; D ambiguous. V lost 1 base and J 2 bases, leaving 6 bases between the germline ends. This CDR3 region has 15 residues. Germline V gives CDR1 SGHTA, CDR2 FQGNSA. The CDR3 nucleotides are TGTGCCAGCAGCTTAGGACTGCCTGGGGCCAACGTCCTGACTTTC. This sequence encodes CASSLGLPGANVLTF. The variable domain in full, with the rest retrieved from reference TRBV7-2 and TRBJ2-6, is GAGVSQSPSNKVTEKGKDVELRCDPISGHTALYWYRQSLGQGLEFLIYFQGNSAPDKSGLPSDRFSAERTGGSVSTLTIQRTQQEDSAVYLCASSLGLPGANVLTFGAGSRLTVL.

This clonotype was observed a handful of times. This rearrangement joins TRBV6-6 to TRBJ1-5, with D possibly TRBD1 on 6 matching bases. Between the trimmed V and J ends, which lost 7 bases and 10 bases, there was a span of 20 bases. CDR1 is MNHNY and CDR2 is SVGAGI in the germline V gene (reference sequence). CDR3 length: 14 residues. The CDR3 nucleotides read TGTGCCAGCAACGCGGGGGCAGGGGTTGGACCCCAGCATTTT. Amino acids: CASNAGAGVGPQHF.

The genes are TRBV3-1 and TRBJ2-5; no firm D call. The CDR3 contains 14 residues. Germline CDR1 is LGHDT and CDR2 is YNNKEL (reference sequence). Trimming cost V 1 base and J 3 bases, with 9 bases left between them. In DNA, the CDR3 is TGTGCCAGCAGCCAAGTAGCAGACAAAGAGACCCAGTACTTC. Translating gives CASSQVADKETQYF.

This clonotype turned up a few times. This sequence joins TRBV12-3 or TRBV12-4 and TRBJ2-2; D tentatively reads TRBD1 or TRBD2 (6 bases each). V was cut by 7 bases and J by 0 bases, with 9 bases left in between. The CDR3 consists of 14 residues. DNA of the CDR3: TGTGCCAGCATGAGGGGGGCGAACACCGGGGAGCTGTTTTTT. This sequence encodes CASMRGANTGELFF.

This clonotype was seen a handful of times. The chain carries TRBV5-4 and TRBJ2-1; 9 bases are shared with TRBD2. The CDR3 consists of 15 residues. CDR1 and CDR2 (germline): SGHNT, YYREEE (reference sequence). V was pared by 5 bases and J by 9 bases, with 12 bases of the junction left unmatched. The CDR3 reads CASRGNGLAGREQFF. CDR3 DNA sequence: TGTGCCAGCAGAGGGAACGGGCTAGCGGGGCGTGAGCAGTTCTTC.

The chain joins TRBV7-9 to TRBJ1-3; D remains ambiguous. V was trimmed by 7 bases and J by 1 base, leaving 11 bases between them. Germline-derived CDR1 and CDR2 are SEHNR and FQNEAQ (reference sequence). The CDR3 consists of 14 residues. In DNA form, the CDR3 reads TGTGCCAGCACGGGGAGGGCATCTGGAAACACCATATATTTT. It is translated as CASTGRASGNTIYF.

There are a few counts of this clonotype. The rearrangement links TRBV2 to TRBJ2-3; no reliable D call. Germline V lookup: CDR1 SNHLY, CDR2 FYNNEI. Trimming took off 6 bases at V and 2 bases at J, with 6 bases between the two ends. The CDR3 has 12 residues. The CDR3 is CASSADTDTQYF. The CDR3 nucleotides read TGTGCCAGCAGCGCAGACACAGATACGCAGTATTTT.

V gene TRBV4-3 combines with J gene TRBJ1-2; 7 nucleotides match TRBD1. The germline V gene has CDR1 LGHNA and CDR2 YSLEER. V was pared by 1 base and J by 4 bases, with 6 bases of the junction left unmatched. The CDR3 runs 15 residues. CDR3 bases: TGCGCCAGCAGCCAAGGCGCACAGGGGACCTATGGCTACACCTTC. Translation gives CASSQGAQGTYGYTF.

The V call is TRBV6-1, the J call TRBJ2-1; D possibly corresponds to TRBD1 (5 bases). V was clipped by 8 bases and J by 4 bases, with 15 bases between them. Germline CDR1 MNHNS, CDR2 SASEGT. The CDR3 has 14 residues. CDR3 region: CASWGPGIYNEQFF. The CDR3 nucleotides are TGTGCCAGCTGGGGTCCAGGGATATACAATGAGCAGTTCTTC.

The V and J genes are TRBV7-2 and TRBJ2-3, with 9 positions matching TRBD2. The CDR3 is 15 residues long. CDR1 is SGHTA, CDR2 FQGNSA, per germline. V lost 5 bases, J lost 3 bases, and 6 bases stayed unmatched. The CDR3 protein is CASSLFAGGTDTQYF. The CDR3 DNA reads as TGTGCCAGCAGCCTTTTCGCGGGAGGGACAGATACGCAGTATTTT.

The V call is TRBV29-1, the J call TRBJ2-2; perhaps TRBD2 as D (6 bases). V was shortened by 4 bases and J by 3 bases, with 12 bases between the two germline ends. The V gene's germline CDR1 is SQVTM and CDR2 ANQGSEA. The CDR3 has 14 residues. CDR3 region: CSVGTGEDTGELFF. Written as DNA, the CDR3 is TGCAGCGTTGGGACGGGAGAGGACACCGGGGAGCTGTTTTTT.

The chain links TRBV20-1 to TRBJ2-5; D might be TRBD2 (5 bases). Trimming cost V 5 bases and J 4 bases, with 17 bases left between them. Germline V CDR1 and CDR2: DFQATT, SNEGSKA (reference sequence). The CDR3 contains 14 residues. DNA of the CDR3: TGCAGTGCTTCCACTCGGGGAAGTCTAGAGACCCAGTACTTC. Amino acid sequence: CSASTRGSLETQYF.

The chain combines TRBV20-1 with TRBJ2-7, with D perhaps assigned TRBD1 or TRBD2 (5 bases each). Germline V gene data show CDR1 as DFQATT and CDR2 as SNEGSKA (reference sequence). Trimming took 3 bases from V and 7 from J, leaving 13 bases between them. The CDR3 sequence is 12 residues long. The CDR3 DNA is TGCAGTGCTAGGAGGGGTGGGGTAGAGCAGTACTTC. Its translation: CSARRGGVEQYF.

This clonotype was seen a handful of times. The chain has TRBV20-1 and TRBJ1-5; D is uncertain. The CDR3 consists of 13 residues. Germline V gene lookup returns CDR1 DFQATT and CDR2 SNEGSKA (reference sequence). V was clipped by 1 base and J by 6 bases, with 10 bases between them. The CDR3 DNA sequence: TGCAGTGCTAGAGTCCCAGCCGGTCAGCCCCAGCATTTT. The encoded protein is CSARVPAGQPQHF.